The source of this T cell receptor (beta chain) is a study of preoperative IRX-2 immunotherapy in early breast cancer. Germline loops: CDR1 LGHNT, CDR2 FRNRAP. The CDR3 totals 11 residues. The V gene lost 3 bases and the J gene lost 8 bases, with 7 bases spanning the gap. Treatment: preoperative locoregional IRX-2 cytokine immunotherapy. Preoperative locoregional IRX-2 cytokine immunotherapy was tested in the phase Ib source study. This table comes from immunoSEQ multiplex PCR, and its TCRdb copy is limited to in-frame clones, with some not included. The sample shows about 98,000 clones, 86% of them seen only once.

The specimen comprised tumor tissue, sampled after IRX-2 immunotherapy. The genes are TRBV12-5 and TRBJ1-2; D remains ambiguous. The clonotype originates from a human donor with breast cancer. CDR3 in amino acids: CASGLGRGYTF. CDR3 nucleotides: TGTGCTAGTGGTTTAGGCCGGGGCTACACCTTC.